This T cell receptor beta chain appears in the sequencing data of a study of shared clonotypes between healthy human individuals. Here immunoSEQ multiplex PCR was the method, and the copy in TCRdb shows in-frame clones only, minus some. The sample has a few million clones, just over 90% seen once. The CDR3 contains 13 residues. CDR1 is MNHEY and CDR2 is SMNVEV in the germline V gene (reference sequence). The ends were cut back, 5 bases at V and 10 bases at J, with 15 bases in the middle. The V gene is TRBV27, the J gene TRBJ2-4; a possible D gene is TRBD1 (6 bases). Sequenced material: naive CD4+ T cells sorted from blood. Subset defined: CD45RA+ positively selected. This TCR came from a man younger than 35 in good health. CDR3 residues: CASSAGTRGIQYF. CDR3 DNA: TGTGCCAGCAGTGCCGGGACAAGGGGGATTCAGTACTTC.